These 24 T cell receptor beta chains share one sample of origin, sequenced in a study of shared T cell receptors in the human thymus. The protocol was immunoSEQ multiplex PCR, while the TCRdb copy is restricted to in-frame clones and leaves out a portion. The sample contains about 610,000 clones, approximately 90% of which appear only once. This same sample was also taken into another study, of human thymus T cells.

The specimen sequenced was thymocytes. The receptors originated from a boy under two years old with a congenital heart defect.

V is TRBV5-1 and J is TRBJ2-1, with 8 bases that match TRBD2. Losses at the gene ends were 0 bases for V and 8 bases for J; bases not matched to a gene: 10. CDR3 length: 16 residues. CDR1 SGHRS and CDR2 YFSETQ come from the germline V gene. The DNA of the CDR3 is TGCGCCAGCAGCTTGGATCATGCGGGAGGAGGCGATGAGCAGTTCTTC. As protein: CASSLDHAGGGDEQFF.

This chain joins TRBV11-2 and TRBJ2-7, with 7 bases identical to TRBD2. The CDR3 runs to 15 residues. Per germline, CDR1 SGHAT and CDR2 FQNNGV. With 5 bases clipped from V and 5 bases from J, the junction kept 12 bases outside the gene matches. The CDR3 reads CASSLHSTSYHEQYF. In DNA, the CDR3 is TGTGCCAGCAGCCTACACTCGACTAGCTACCACGAGCAGTACTTC.

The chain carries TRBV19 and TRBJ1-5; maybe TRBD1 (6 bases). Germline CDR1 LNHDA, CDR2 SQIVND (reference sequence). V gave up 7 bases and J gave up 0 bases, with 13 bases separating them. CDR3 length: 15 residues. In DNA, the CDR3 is TGTGCCAGTACGCGCGGACAGTATAGCAATCAGCCCCAGCATTTT. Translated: CASTRGQYSNQPQHF. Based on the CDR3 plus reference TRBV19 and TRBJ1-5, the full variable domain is DGGITQSPKYLFRKEGQNVTLSCEQNLNHDAMYWYRQDPGQGLRLIYYSQIVNDFQKGDIAEGYSVSREKKESFPLTVTSAQKNPTAFYLCASTRGQYSNQPQHFGDGTRLSIL.

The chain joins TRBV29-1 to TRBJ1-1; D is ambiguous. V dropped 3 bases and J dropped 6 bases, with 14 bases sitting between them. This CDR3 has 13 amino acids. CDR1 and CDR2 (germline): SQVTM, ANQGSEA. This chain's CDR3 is CSVDTGIEAEAFF. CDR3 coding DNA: TGCAGCGTTGATACCGGGATTGAGGCTGAAGCTTTCTTT. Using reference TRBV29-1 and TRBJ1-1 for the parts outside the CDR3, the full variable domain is SAVISQKPSRDICQRGTSLTIQCQVDSQVTMMFWYRQQPGQSLTLIATANQGSEATYESGFVIDKFPISRPNLTFSTLTVSNMSPEDSSIYLCSVDTGIEAEAFFGQGTRLTVV.

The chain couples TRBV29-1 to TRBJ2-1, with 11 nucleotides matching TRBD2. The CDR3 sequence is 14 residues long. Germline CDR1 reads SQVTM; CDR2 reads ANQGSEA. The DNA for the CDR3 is TGCAGGATTAAGGGACTAGCGGATGCCAATGAGCAGTTCTTC. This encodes CRIKGLADANEQFF.

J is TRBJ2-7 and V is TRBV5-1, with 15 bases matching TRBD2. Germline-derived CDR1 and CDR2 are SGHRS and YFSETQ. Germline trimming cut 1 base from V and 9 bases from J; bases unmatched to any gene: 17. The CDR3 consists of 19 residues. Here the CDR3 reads CASSLNSGLAGGLAWLQYF. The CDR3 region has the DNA TGCGCCAGCAGCTTGAATTCGGGACTAGCGGGAGGCCTCGCATGGCTGCAGTACTTC. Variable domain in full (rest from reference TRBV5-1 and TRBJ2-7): KAGVTQTPRYLIKTRGQQVTLSCSPISGHRSVSWYQQTPGQGLQFLFEYFSETQRNKGNFPGRFSGRQFSNSRSEMNVSTLELGDSALYLCASSLNSGLAGGLAWLQYFGPGTRLTVT.

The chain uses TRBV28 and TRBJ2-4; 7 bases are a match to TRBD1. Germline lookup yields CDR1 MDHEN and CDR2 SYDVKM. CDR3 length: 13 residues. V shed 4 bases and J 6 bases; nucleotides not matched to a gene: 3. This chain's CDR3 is CASSWAGGNIQYF. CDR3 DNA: TGTGCCAGCAGTTGGGCAGGGGGAAACATTCAGTACTTC.

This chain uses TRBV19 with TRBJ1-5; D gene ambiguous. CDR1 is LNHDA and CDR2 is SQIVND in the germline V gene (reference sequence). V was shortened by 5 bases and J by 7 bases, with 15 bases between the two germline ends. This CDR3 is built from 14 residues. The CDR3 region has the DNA TGTGCCAGTAGTCTCCCCCGGGTTGACCAGCCCCAGCATTTT. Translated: CASSLPRVDQPQHF. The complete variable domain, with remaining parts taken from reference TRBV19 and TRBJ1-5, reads DGGITQSPKYLFRKEGQNVTLSCEQNLNHDAMYWYRQDPGQGLRLIYYSQIVNDFQKGDIAEGYSVSREKKESFPLTVTSAQKNPTAFYLCASSLPRVDQPQHFGDGTRLSIL.

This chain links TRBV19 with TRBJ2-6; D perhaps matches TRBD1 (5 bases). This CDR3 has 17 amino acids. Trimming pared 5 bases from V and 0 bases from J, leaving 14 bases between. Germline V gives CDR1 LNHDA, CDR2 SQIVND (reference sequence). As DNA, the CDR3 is TGTGCCAGTAGTTGGGGCCCGGTCCTCTCTGGGGCCAACGTCCTGACTTTC. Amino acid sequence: CASSWGPVLSGANVLTF. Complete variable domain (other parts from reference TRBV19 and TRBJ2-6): DGGITQSPKYLFRKEGQNVTLSCEQNLNHDAMYWYRQDPGQGLRLIYYSQIVNDFQKGDIAEGYSVSREKKESFPLTVTSAQKNPTAFYLCASSWGPVLSGANVLTFGAGSRLTVL.

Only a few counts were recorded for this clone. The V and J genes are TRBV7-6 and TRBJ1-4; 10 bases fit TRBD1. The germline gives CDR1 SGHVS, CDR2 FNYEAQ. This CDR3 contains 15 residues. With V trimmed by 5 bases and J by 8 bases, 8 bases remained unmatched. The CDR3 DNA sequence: TGTGCCAGCAGCCCCCGGGACAGGGGAGAAGAAAAACTGTTTTTT. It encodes CASSPRDRGEEKLFF. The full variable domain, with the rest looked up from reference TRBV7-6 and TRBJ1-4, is GAGVSQSPRYKVTKRGQDVALRCDPISGHVSLYWYRQALGQGPEFLTYFNYEAQQDKSGLPNDRFSAERPEGSISTLTIQRTEQRDSAMYRCASSPRDRGEEKLFFGSGTQLSVL.

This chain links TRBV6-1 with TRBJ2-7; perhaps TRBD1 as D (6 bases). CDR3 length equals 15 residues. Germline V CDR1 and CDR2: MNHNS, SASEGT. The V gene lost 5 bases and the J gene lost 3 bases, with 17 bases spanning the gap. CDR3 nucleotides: TGTGCCAGCAGTAGAGTTTCAGGGGAACTCTACGAGCAGTACTTC. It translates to CASSRVSGELYEQYF.

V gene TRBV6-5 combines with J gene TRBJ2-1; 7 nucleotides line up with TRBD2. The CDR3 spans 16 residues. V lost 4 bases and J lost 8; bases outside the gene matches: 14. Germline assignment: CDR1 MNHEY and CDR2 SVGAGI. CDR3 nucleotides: TGTGCCAGCAGTTCGGTCGTGGGAGGGCCTTTTGATGAGCAGTTCTTC. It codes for CASSSVVGGPFDEQFF.

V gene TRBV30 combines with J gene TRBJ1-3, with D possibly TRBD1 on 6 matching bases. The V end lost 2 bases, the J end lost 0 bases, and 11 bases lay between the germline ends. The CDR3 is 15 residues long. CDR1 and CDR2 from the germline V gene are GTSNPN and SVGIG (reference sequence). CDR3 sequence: CAWSPQGPSGNTIYF. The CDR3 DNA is TGTGCCTGGAGTCCTCAGGGGCCCTCTGGAAACACCATATATTTT.

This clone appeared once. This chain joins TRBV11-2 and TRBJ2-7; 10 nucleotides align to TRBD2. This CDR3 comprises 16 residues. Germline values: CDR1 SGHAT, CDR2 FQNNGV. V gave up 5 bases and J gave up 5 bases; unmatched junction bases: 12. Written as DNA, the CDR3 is TGTGCCAGCAGCGCCCGCAGGGGTAGCGGGAGGCACGAGCAGTACTTC. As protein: CASSARRGSGRHEQYF.

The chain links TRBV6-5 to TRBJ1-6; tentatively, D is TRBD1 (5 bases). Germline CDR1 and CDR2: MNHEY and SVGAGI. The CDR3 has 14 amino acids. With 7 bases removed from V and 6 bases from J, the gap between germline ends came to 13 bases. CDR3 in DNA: TGTGCCAGCACGCCGAGACAGCTTAATTCACCCCTCCACTTT. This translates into CASTPRQLNSPLHF.

DNA for the CDR3: TGTGCCAGCAGTCCCCCCCCCGCCTACGGTTCTGGCGGACTAGCGGAAATCTACGAGCAGTACTTC. Protein: CASSPPPAYGSGGLAEIYEQYF. The rearrangement links TRBV27 to TRBJ2-7; TRBD2 matches 10 bases. Trimming cost V 5 bases and J 3 bases; bases outside gene matches: 28. The germline CDR1 and CDR2 sequences are MNHEY and SMNVEV (reference sequence). This CDR3 is 22 amino acids long.

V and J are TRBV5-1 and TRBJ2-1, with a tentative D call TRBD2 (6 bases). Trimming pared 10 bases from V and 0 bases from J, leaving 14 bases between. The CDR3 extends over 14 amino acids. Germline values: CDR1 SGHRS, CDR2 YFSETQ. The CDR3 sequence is CACRRDSSYNEQFF. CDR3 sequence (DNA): TGCGCCTGCCGGAGGGATAGCTCCTACAATGAGCAGTTCTTC.

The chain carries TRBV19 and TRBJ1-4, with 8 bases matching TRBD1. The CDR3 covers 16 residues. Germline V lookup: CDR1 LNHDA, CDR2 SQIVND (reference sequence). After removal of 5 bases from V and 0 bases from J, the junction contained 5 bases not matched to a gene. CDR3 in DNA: TGTGCCAGTAGTCCTAACAGGGGGACAACTAATGAAAAACTGTTTTTT. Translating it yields CASSPNRGTTNEKLFF.

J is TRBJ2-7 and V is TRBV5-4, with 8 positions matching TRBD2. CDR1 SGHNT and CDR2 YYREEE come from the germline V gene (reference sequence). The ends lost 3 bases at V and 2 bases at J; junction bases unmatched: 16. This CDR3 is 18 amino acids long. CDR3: CASSSPLAGGPNTYEQYF. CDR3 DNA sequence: TGTGCCAGCAGCTCCCCCCTGGCGGGAGGCCCTAATACCTACGAGCAGTACTTC.

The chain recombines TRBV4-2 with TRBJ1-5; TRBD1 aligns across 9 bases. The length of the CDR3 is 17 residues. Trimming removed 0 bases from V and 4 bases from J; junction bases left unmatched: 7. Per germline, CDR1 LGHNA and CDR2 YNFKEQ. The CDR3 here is CASSQDPLDRGNQPQHF. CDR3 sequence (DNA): TGTGCCAGCAGCCAAGATCCGCTGGACAGGGGAAATCAGCCCCAGCATTTT.

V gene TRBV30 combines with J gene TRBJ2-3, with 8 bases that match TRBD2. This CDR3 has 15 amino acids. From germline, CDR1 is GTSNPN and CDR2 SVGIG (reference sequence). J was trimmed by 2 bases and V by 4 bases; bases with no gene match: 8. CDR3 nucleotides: TGTGCCTGGACCTTACACGGGAGGGACACAGATACGCAGTATTTT. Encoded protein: CAWTLHGRDTDTQYF.

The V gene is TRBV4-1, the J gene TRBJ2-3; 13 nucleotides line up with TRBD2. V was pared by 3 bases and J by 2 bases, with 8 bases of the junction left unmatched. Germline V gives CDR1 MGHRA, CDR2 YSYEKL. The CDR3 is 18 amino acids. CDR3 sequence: CASSHKLAGGAYTDTQYF. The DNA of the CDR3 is TGCGCCAGCAGCCATAAACTAGCGGGAGGGGCCTACACAGATACGCAGTATTTT.

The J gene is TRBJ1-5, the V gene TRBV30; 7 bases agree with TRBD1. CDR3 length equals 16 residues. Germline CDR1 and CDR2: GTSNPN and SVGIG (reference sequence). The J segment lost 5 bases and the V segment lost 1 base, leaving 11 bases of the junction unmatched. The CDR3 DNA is TGTGCCTGGAGTGAAACCCTGACAGGGCTACATCAGCCCCAGCATTTT. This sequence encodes CAWSETLTGLHQPQHF.

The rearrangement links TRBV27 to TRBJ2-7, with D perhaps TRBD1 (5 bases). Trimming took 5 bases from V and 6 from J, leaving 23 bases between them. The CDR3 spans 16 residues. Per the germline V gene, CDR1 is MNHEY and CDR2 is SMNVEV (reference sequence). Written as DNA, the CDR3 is TGTGCCAGCAGTAAGGACAAGTGGGGTTCGGTCGTCGAGCAGTACTTC. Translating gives CASSKDKWGSVVEQYF.